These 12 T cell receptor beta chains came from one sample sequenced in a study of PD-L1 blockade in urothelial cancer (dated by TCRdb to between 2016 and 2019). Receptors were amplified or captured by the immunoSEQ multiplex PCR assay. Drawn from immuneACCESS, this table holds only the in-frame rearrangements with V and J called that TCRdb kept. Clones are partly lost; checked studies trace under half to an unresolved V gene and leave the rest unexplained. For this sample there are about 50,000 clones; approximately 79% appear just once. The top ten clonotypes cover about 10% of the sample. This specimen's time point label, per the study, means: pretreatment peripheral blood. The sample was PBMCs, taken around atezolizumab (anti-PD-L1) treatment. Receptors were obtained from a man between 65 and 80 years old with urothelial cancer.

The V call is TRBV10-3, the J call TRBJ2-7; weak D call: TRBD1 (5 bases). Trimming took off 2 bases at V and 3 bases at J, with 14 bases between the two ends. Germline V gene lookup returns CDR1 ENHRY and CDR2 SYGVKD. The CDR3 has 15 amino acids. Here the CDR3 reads CAISEAPDSLYEQYF. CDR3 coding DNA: TGTGCCATCAGTGAGGCCCCTGACAGCCTCTACGAGCAGTACTTC.

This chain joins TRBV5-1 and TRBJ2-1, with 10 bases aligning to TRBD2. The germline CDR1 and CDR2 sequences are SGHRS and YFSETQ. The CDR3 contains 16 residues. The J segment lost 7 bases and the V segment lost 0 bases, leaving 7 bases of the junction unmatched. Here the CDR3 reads CASSLAETSGINEQFF. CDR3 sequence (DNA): TGCGCCAGCAGCTTGGCCGAAACTAGCGGGATAAATGAGCAGTTCTTC.

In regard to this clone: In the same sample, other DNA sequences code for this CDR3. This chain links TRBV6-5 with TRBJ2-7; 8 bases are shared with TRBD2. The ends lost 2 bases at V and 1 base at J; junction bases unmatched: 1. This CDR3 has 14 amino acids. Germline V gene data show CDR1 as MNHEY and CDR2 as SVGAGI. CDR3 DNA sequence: TGTGCCAGCAGTTACACGGGAGGGTCCTACGAGCAGTACTTC. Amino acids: CASSYTGGSYEQYF.

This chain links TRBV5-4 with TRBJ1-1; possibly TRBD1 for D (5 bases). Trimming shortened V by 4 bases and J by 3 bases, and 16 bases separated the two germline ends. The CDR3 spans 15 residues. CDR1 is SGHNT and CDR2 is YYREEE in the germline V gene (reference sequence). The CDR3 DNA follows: TGTGCCAGCAGCCAATTCCGGGGGAGGGACACTGAAGCTTTCTTT. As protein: CASSQFRGRDTEAFF.

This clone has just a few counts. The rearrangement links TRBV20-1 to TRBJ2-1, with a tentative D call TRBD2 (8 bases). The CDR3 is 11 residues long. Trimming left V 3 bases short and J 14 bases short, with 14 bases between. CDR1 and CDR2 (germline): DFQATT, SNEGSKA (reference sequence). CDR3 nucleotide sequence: TGCAGTGCTAGGGGACTAGGGGGCGAGTTCTTC. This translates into CSARGLGGEFF.

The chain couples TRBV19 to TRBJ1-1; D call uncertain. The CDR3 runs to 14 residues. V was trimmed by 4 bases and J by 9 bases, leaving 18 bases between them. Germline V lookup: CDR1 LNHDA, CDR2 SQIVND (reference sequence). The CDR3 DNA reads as TGTGCCAGTAGTACTCACAGTGCTACACAGAAAGCTTTCTTT. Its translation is CASSTHSATQKAFF.

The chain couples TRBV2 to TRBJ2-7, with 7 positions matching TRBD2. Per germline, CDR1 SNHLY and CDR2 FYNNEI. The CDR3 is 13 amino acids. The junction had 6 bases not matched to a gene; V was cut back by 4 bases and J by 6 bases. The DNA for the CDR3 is TGTGCCAGCAGTGTGGGAGGGTGGAGCGAGCAGTACTTC. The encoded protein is CASSVGGWSEQYF.

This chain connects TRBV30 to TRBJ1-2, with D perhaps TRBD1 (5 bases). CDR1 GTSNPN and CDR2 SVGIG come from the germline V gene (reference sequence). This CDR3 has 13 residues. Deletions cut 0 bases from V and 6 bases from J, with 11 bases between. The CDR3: CAWSVLRVHGYTF. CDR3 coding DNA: TGTGCCTGGAGTGTACTCAGGGTACATGGCTACACCTTC.

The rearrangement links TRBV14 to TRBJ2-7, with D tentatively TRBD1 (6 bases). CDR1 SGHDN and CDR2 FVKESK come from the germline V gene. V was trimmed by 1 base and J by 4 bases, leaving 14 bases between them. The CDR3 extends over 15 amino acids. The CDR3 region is CASSQGGGRTYEQYF. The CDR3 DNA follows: TGTGCCAGCAGCCAAGGAGGGGGACGCACGTACGAGCAGTACTTC. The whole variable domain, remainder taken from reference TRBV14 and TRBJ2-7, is EAGVTQFPSHSVIEKGQTVTLRCDPISGHDNLYWYRRVMGKEIKFLLHFVKESKQDESGMPNNRFLAERTGGTYSTLKVQPAELEDSGVYFCASSQGGGRTYEQYFGPGTRLTVT.

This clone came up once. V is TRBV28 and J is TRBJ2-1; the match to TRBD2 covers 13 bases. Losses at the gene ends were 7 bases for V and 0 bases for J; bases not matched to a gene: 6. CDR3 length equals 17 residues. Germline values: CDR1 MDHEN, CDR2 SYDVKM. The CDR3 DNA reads TGTGCCAGCATTGGGACTAGCGGGATTAGCTCCTACAATGAGCAGTTCTTC. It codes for CASIGTSGISSYNEQFF.

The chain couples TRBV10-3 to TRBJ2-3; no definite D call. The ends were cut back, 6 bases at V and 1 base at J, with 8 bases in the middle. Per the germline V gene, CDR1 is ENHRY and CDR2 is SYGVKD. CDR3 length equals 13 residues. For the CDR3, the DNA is TGTGCCATCAGCGTGGCTGGCACAGATACGCAGTATTTT. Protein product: CAISVAGTDTQYF.

Written as DNA, the CDR3 is TGTGCCAGCAGTCTCACTAGCGGGAGGCCGGGGGAGCTGTTTTTT. This gives the protein CASSLTSGRPGELFF. The J gene is TRBJ2-2, the V gene TRBV27; 12 bases map to TRBD2. Germline loops: CDR1 MNHEY, CDR2 SMNVEV (reference sequence). CDR3 size: 15 residues. Trimming took 5 bases from V and 8 from J; bases not matched to a gene: 6.